Described below is a single TCR beta chain sequence and its context. Its antigen is unidentified. Stem cell-like memory, regulatory, central memory and naive CD4+ cells were sorted via CD45RO/CCR7/CD25/CD127/CD95/CD27. The CDR3 extends over 17 amino acids. This entry belongs to a study of beta chain features in type 1 diabetes. Findings of the study overall: cDNA sequencing could over-represent cells with high TCR expression. Any HLA effect on TCRB rearrangement was left unresolved by small sub-analyses. Type 1 diabetes patients showed a moderate but significant shortening of TCRB CDR3s in all four CD4+ subsets.

Sequencing targeted expressed TCRB transcripts, as all isolated RNA had been reverse transcribed. Method: immunoSEQ multiplex PCR; TCRdb's copy keeps in-frame clones and lacks some. The table has hundreds of thousands of clones, about 63% seen once; the top ten hold around 0.05%. This TCR was sampled from a man aged 25-40 years in good health. The sequencing sample was made of naive CD4+ T cells from blood. The chain joins TRBV21-1 to TRBJ2-7; TRBD1, the D gene given by the table, was not confirmed from the DNA. TRBV21-1 is labeled a pseudogene. CDR3 sequence reads: CASSKAGGQGKGYEQYF. The CDR3 nucleotides read TGTGCCAGCAGCAAAGCCGGGGGACAGGGAAAGGGCTACGAGCAGTACTTC.